A selection of T cell receptor beta chains follows, all from one sample in a study of naive and memory T cell subsets. TCRdb used MiXCR to reprocess the UMI-ligation and nested PCR reads, holding one entry per CDR3 protein. This table holds about 140,000 distinct CDR3 sequences, 15% to 25% found once. Sequenced: naive CD8+ T cells from blood. These receptors were taken from a human donor in good health. Each CDR3 is given with its conserved first and last residue. A D gene is named only where the DNA matches it firmly. Expanded clones are given a class, and other clones once, few, many or no size at all.

>TRBV28|TRBJ2-1|TRBD2|few
CASSLVLAGAYNEQFF
TGTGCCAGCAGTTTAGTGCTAGCGGGAGCGTACAATGAGCAGTTCTTC
>TRBV6-5|TRBJ2-7|TRBD1|-
CASSAGTGESEQYF
TGTGCCAGCAGTGCCGGGACAGGGGAAAGCGAGCAGTACTTC
>TRBV6-5|TRBJ2-1|-|few
CASSYSAGNYNEQFF
TGTGCCAGCAGTTACTCGGCAGGGAACTACAATGAGCAGTTCTTC
>TRBV3-1|TRBJ1-1|-|-
CASSQEVYTEAFF
TGTGCCAGCAGCCAAGAAGTTTACACTGAAGCTTTCTTT
>TRBV29-1|TRBJ2-5|TRBD2|few
CSVGGGSGRRVRETQYF
TGCAGCGTTGGGGGGGGCAGCGGGAGGCGGGTGCGAGAGACCCAGTACTTC
>TRBV2|TRBJ2-6|-|few
CASSLTVLPGANVLTF
TGTGCCAGCAGTTTAACGGTCCTTCCTGGGGCCAACGTCCTGACTTTC
>TRBV27|TRBJ2-7|-|-
CASSLQGGVLSHEQYF
TGTGCCAGCAGTCTACAGGGCGGGGTATTGAGCCACGAGCAGTACTTC
>TRBV9|TRBJ2-1|TRBD2|-
CASSVVLAGNEQFF
TGTGCCAGCAGCGTAGTTCTAGCGGGAAATGAGCAGTTCTTC
>TRBV6-5|TRBJ2-5|-|-
CASSEQVYTQETQYF
TGTGCCAGCAGTGAACAGGTCTATACTCAAGAGACCCAGTACTTC
>TRBV18|TRBJ1-5|-|-
CASSWGPNNNQPQHF
TGTGCCAGCTCGTGGGGCCCGAATAATAATCAGCCCCAGCATTTT
>TRBV6-5|TRBJ1-1|-|-
CASMSGGENTEAFF
TGTGCCAGCATGAGTGGCGGAGAGAACACTGAAGCTTTCTTT
>TRBV15|TRBJ2-5|-|-
CATSTDDREEETQYF
TGTGCCACCAGCACCGACGACAGGGAGGAAGAGACCCAGTACTTC
>TRBV10-2|TRBJ1-1|-|many
CASSAGTEAFF
TGCGCCAGCAGTGCAGGGACTGAAGCTTTCTTT
>TRBV5-1|TRBJ2-1|-|-
CASSLVPGSYNEQFF
TGCGCCAGCAGCTTGGTGCCGGGCTCCTACAATGAGCAGTTCTTC
>TRBV11-2|TRBJ2-7|-|few
CASSLDGPPYEQYF
TGTGCCAGCAGCTTAGATGGGCCCCCTTACGAGCAGTACTTC
>TRBV7-6|TRBJ2-1|TRBD2|many
CASSLGGSPNEQFF
TGTGCCAGCAGCTTAGGCGGGAGTCCCAATGAGCAGTTCTTC
>TRBV27|TRBJ1-1|-|-
CASTASWITEAFF
TGTGCCAGCACCGCCTCATGGATCACTGAAGCTTTCTTT
>TRBV27|TRBJ1-4|TRBD1|-
CASSWDRADEKLFF
TGTGCCAGCAGTTGGGACAGGGCGGATGAAAAACTGTTTTTT
>TRBV12-3/TRBV12-4|TRBJ2-5|-|few
CASSYVGGQETQYF
TGTGCCAGCAGTTATGTCGGGGGTCAAGAGACCCAGTACTTC
>TRBV3-1|TRBJ2-2|TRBD2|once
CASSQGLAGASGELFF
TGTGCCAGCAGCCAAGGACTAGCGGGAGCTTCCGGGGAGCTGTTTTTT
>TRBV6-5|TRBJ1-1|-|-
CASSDTGRTEAFF
TGTGCCAGCAGTGATACAGGGCGCACTGAAGCTTTCTTT
>TRBV6-5|TRBJ2-1|TRBD1|few
CASRQGAQGGGPWNEQFF
TGTGCCAGCAGACAGGGGGCGCAGGGGGGAGGGCCTTGGAATGAGCAGTTCTTC
>TRBV5-1|TRBJ2-1|-|few
CASSLPPLHYNEQFF
TGCGCCAGCAGCTTGCCACCACTTCACTACAATGAGCAGTTCTTC
>TRBV6-5|TRBJ2-3|-|few
CASSYSGSALTDTQYF
TGTGCCAGCAGTTACTCGGGTAGCGCCCTCACAGATACGCAGTATTTT
>TRBV6-5|TRBJ1-6|-|-
CASSPFLGNSVLHF
TGTGCCAGCAGTCCCTTCTTGGGAAATTCAGTCCTCCACTTT
>TRBV20-1|TRBJ1-1|-|few
CSARDTIGRTEAFF
TGCAGTGCTAGAGACACGATAGGGCGGACTGAAGCTTTCTTT
>TRBV14|TRBJ1-2|-|-
CASSVGDGGYTF
TGTGCCAGCAGCGTGGGGGATGGCGGCTACACCTTC
>TRBV20-1|TRBJ2-3|-|few
CSARDPFTGSGWDTQYF
TGCAGTGCTAGAGATCCTTTTACGGGATCGGGGTGGGATACGCAGTATTTT
>TRBV11-3|TRBJ2-3|-|-
CASSGTATDTQYF
TGTGCCAGCAGCGGGACCGCGACAGATACGCAGTATTTT
>TRBV9|TRBJ2-7|-|-
CASSPSPGNSYEQYF
TGTGCCAGCAGCCCCAGCCCCGGGAACTCCTACGAGCAGTACTTC
>TRBV7-9|TRBJ2-2|TRBD2|-
CASSTRLAGRTGELFF
TGTGCCAGCAGCACGAGACTAGCGGGTCGCACCGGGGAGCTGTTTTTT
>TRBV28|TRBJ2-7|TRBD2|-
CASSLVAGGNSYEQYF
TGTGCCAGCAGTTTAGTGGCGGGAGGGAACTCCTACGAGCAGTACTTC
>TRBV6-5|TRBJ2-7|-|few
CASSYSAITHEQYF
TGTGCCAGCAGTTACTCGGCGATAACCCACGAGCAGTACTTC
>TRBV7-2|TRBJ2-5|TRBD2|few
CASSQLANGYQETQYF
TGTGCCAGCAGTCAACTAGCGAATGGGTACCAAGAGACCCAGTACTTC
>TRBV12-3/TRBV12-4|TRBJ1-5|-|few
CASSLYQYSNQPQHF
TGTGCCAGCAGTTTATATCAGTATAGCAATCAGCCCCAGCATTTT
>TRBV7-9|TRBJ2-5|TRBD2|-
CASSLIAGYLQETQYF
TGTGCCAGCAGCCTAATAGCGGGGTACCTCCAAGAGACCCAGTACTTC
>TRBV6-1|TRBJ2-7|-|-
CASSEYGRGYEQYF
TGTGCCAGCAGTGAATATGGCAGGGGCTACGAGCAGTACTTC
>TRBV9|TRBJ2-1|TRBD2|few
CASSDGTTDYNEQFF
TGTGCCAGCAGCGACGGGACTACCGACTACAATGAGCAGTTCTTC
>TRBV12-3/TRBV12-4|TRBJ2-5|-|few
CASMLGGTQYF
TGTGCCAGCATGTTGGGAGGGACCCAGTACTTC
>TRBV7-9|TRBJ2-2|-|-
CVAGPGELFF
TGTGTCGCGGGGCCCGGGGAGCTGTTTTTT
>TRBV6-5|TRBJ2-3|TRBD2|once
CASSYSSLGLAGGESTDTQYF
TGTGCCAGCAGTTACTCGAGTTTGGGCCTAGCGGGAGGAGAGAGCACAGATACGCAGTATTTT
>TRBV4-1|TRBJ2-1|-|few
CASSQEHPSYNEQFF
TGCGCCAGCAGCCAAGAGCATCCCTCCTACAATGAGCAGTTCTTC
>TRBV12-3/TRBV12-4|TRBJ2-1|TRBD2|few
CATQPGLRDEQFF
TGTGCCACCCAGCCGGGACTAAGGGATGAGCAGTTCTTC
>TRBV7-9|TRBJ1-1|-|-
CASSWTELNTEAFF
TGTGCCAGCAGCTGGACGGAATTGAACACTGAAGCTTTCTTT
>TRBV28|TRBJ2-7|TRBD1|-
CASRLAPGTGVEQYF
TGTGCCAGCAGGCTTGCCCCCGGGACAGGGGTCGAGCAGTACTTC
>TRBV12-3/TRBV12-4|TRBJ2-3|-|-
CASSLQGSADTQYF
TGTGCCAGCAGTTTACAGGGGTCTGCAGATACGCAGTATTTT
>TRBV20-1|TRBJ2-1|TRBD1|many
CSAGDRGAFYLDEQFF
TGCAGTGCTGGGGACAGGGGGGCCTTTTATTTAGATGAGCAGTTCTTC
>TRBV6-2/TRBV6-3|TRBJ2-7|TRBD2|few
CASRLLAGVHEQYF
TGTGCCAGCAGGCTGCTAGCGGGAGTCCACGAGCAGTACTTC
>TRBV20-1|TRBJ2-1|-|many
CSARNLYDEQFF
TGCAGTGCTAGAAATCTCTACGATGAGCAGTTCTTC
>TRBV27|TRBJ1-5|-|few
CASSPSGVVQPQHF
TGTGCCAGCAGTCCCAGCGGCGTGGTACAGCCCCAGCATTTT